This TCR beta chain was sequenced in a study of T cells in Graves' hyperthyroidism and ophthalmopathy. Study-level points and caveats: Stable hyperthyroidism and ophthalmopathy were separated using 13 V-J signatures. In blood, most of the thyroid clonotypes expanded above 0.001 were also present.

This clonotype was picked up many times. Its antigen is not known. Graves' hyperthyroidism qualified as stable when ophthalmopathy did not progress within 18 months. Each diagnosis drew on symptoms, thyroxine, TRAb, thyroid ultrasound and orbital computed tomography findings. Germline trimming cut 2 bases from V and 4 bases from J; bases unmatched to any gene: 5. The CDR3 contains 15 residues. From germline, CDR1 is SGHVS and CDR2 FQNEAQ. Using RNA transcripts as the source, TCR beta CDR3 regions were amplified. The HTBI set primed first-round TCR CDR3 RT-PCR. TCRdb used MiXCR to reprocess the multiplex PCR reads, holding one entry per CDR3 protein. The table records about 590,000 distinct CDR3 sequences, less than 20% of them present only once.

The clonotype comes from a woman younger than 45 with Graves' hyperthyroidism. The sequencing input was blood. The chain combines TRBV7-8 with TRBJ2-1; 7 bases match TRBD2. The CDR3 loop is CASSLSSGGYNEQFF. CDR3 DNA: TGTGCCAGCAGCTTATCTAGCGGAGGTTACAATGAGCAGTTCTTC.